This T cell receptor (beta chain) comes out of a study of response to subunit inactivated influenza vaccine. Findings and limits, study-wide: The authors suggested that every seasonal influenza vaccination recruits few new T cells.

Unmatched junction bases numbered 9, after V lost 5 bases and J lost 10 bases. The CDR3 extends over 15 amino acids. Per the germline V gene, CDR1 is LNHDA and CDR2 is SQIVND (reference sequence). TCRdb reanalysed the RT-PCR reads using MiXCR and keeps one entry per CDR3 protein. The sample includes hundreds of thousands of distinct CDR3 sequences, approximately 7.7% of them seen just once. This clonotype came up a few times. The target antigen is unknown. The chain uses TRBV19 and TRBJ1-6; 9 positions match TRBD1. The sequence was collected from a man in his fifties or sixties who received an inactivated influenza vaccine. This sample comprised PBMCs from blood, obtained less than 25 months after vaccination. CDR3 bases: TGTGCCAGTAGTGCTACCGGGACAGGGAACTCACCCCTCCACTTT. Protein sequence: CASSATGTGNSPLHF.